This T cell receptor (beta chain) was captured by sequencing in a study of cytomegalovirus exposure and HLA in healthy donors. Study at large: When roughly 420 donors were genotyped, approximately 81% of them were found to fall in the Caucasian-associated ancestry cluster. Study outcomes and limitations: Other equally common chains were less clonally expanded than HLA-associated TCR beta chains, a later analysis showed.

As concerns this clone: The antigen remains unidentified. One end of the junction fails to match germline, which may point to a read error.

The donors were healthy bone marrow donors. The PCR contained 60 Vbeta and 13 Jbeta primers. The protocol was immunoSEQ multiplex PCR, while the TCRdb copy is restricted to in-frame clones and leaves out a portion. Seen here are 100,000 to 150,000 clones, more than 80% observed once, and the top ten hold over 2.5%. Germline V CDR1 and CDR2: SEHNR, FQNEAQ (reference sequence). CDR3 length: 15 amino acids. V usage is TRBV7-9 and J usage is TRBJ2-1, with 9 bases fitting TRBD1. The sequence derives from a male donor in good health and CMV-seronegative. Sequenced input: PBMCs. This CDR3 is CSSRFLGDRVNEQFF. Here the CDR3 DNA reads TGTTCCAGCAGGTTTCTCGGGGACAGGGTGAATGAGCAGTTCTTC.